These 10 T cell receptor beta chains came from one sample sequenced in a study of tumor-infiltrating lymphocytes in primary liver carcinoma. The tissue used was unsorted bulk material of about 19-33 mg. RNA and DNA were co-extracted from it with the AllPrep DNA/RNA mini kit. With a constant-region primer, TCR beta cDNA was made from roughly 500 ng of total RNA. Sequencing libraries for TCR beta derived from three nested multiplex PCR rounds that used slightly modified ARM-PCR. Two initial PCR rounds of around 9 cycles each paired TRBV1-TRBV30 forward primers with a C-beta reverse primer. TCRdb re-called the multiplex PCR reads through MiXCR, storing one row per CDR3 protein. This sample yields around 60,000 distinct CDR3 sequences, of which 71% are seen a single time; around 38% belongs to the top ten. Sample: liver tumor tissue from sampling region 4. Documented subset: tumor region T4, right-lateral pole. Source of these receptors: a man aged 35-49 years with primary liver carcinoma and hepatitis B virus infection.

Comment on this clonotype: One end of the junction varies from germline; a read error may be responsible. V and J are TRBV12-3 or TRBV12-4 and TRBJ1-1; 8 nucleotides agree with TRBD1. This CDR3 comprises 15 residues. CDR3 in amino acids: CARSSYGQGRNEAFF. CDR3 DNA: TGTGCCAGAAGTTCCTATGGACAGGGAAGGAATGAGGCTTTCTTT.

Regarding this clonotype: A read error may produce the germline difference seen at one junction end. The chain employs TRBV5-4 and TRBJ2-3; 9 nucleotides line up with TRBD2. The CDR3 spans 16 residues. The germline gives CDR1 SGHNT, CDR2 YYREEE (reference sequence). The CDR3 region is CSSSLLAGGHTDTQYF. CDR3 DNA sequence: TGTTCCAGCAGCTTGCTCGCGGGAGGGCACACAGATACGCAGTATTTT.

Worth noting for this clonotype: This may arise from a read error, as a much more abundant clone is one base away. The genes are TRBV11-1 and TRBJ2-7; tentative D call: TRBD2 (6 bases). CDR3 length: 13 residues. Germline V gene sequence: CDR1 SGHAT, CDR2 FQDESV (reference sequence). The CDR3 is CASGGKRSYKQYF. The CDR3 bases are TGTGCCAGCGGGGGGAAGCGATCCTACAAGCAGTACTTC.

For this clonotype: The junction departs from germline at one end; a sequencing error may be responsible. The chain carries TRBV6-1 and TRBJ2-5; 10 bases agree with TRBD1. The CDR3 totals 13 residues. CDR1 MNHNS and CDR2 SASEGT come from the germline V gene. CDR3 in DNA: TGTGCCAGCGGCGACAGGGGGCGTGAGACCCACTACTTT. Protein sequence: CASGDRGRETHYF.

This clonotype was picked up one time. This chain joins TRBV6-5 and TRBJ2-1; 9 nucleotides agree with TRBD2. V shed 10 bases and J 8 bases; nucleotides not matched to a gene: 24. The CDR3 contains 18 residues. The germline V gene has CDR1 MNHEY and CDR2 SVGAGI. The DNA of the CDR3 is TGTGCCATGAGTCCACGATACCAACTAGCGGGTGAAACACATGAGCAGTTCTTC. Protein sequence: CAMSPRYQLAGETHEQFF.

A word on this clonotype: The junction and the germline gene differ at one end; a read error may be behind it. V usage is TRBV6-5 and J usage is TRBJ2-1; TRBD2 matches at 8 bases. Germline V gives CDR1 MNHEY, CDR2 SVGAGI. The CDR3 covers 14 residues. The CDR3: CASSRPGLVGEQFF. The CDR3 DNA follows: TGTGCCAGCAGCCGACCGGGACTAGTTGGTGAGCAGTTTTTC.

This chain uses TRBV29-1 with TRBJ1-1; 11 bases map to TRBD1. J lost 5 bases, V lost 7 bases, and 6 bases had no gene match. The CDR3 loop spans 13 amino acids. CDR1 is SQVTM, CDR2 ANQGSEA, per germline. The CDR3 sequence: CSADRGRGTEAFF. The CDR3 nucleotides read TGCAGCGCGGACAGGGGGCGAGGAACTGAAGCTTTCTTT.

The sample holds many counts of this clonotype. The rearrangement joins TRBV11-2 to TRBJ2-6; TRBD1 matches at 8 bases. After removal of 3 bases from V and 2 bases from J, the junction contained 0 bases not matched to a gene. The CDR3 consists of 15 residues. Germline V gene data show CDR1 as SGHAT and CDR2 as FQNNGV. CDR3 bases: TGTGCCAGCAGCTTGGACAGGGCTGGGGCCAACGTCCTGACTTTC. It encodes CASSLDRAGANVLTF.

Details on this clonotype: A read error may produce the germline difference seen at one junction end. V and J are TRBV29-1 and TRBJ2-7; 10 nucleotides line up with TRBD2. From germline, CDR1 is SQVTM and CDR2 ANQGSEA. CDR3 length: 13 amino acids. The CDR3 region is CSVVASGSYGQYF. As DNA, the CDR3 is TGCAGCGTTGTTGCTAGCGGGAGCTACGGGCAGTACTTC.

Comments on this clonotype: This may stem from a read error, because a much larger clone lies one nucleotide away. The chain is built from TRBV19 and TRBJ1-5; 7 positions match TRBD1. The CDR3 is 15 amino acids. The J segment lost 4 bases and the V segment lost 6 bases, leaving 9 bases of the junction unmatched. The germline gives CDR1 LNHDA, CDR2 SQIVND (reference sequence). The CDR3: CASSMGTVRNQPQHF. The CDR3, as DNA: TGTGCCAGTAGCATGGGGACAGTTAGGAATCAGCCCCAGCATTTT.